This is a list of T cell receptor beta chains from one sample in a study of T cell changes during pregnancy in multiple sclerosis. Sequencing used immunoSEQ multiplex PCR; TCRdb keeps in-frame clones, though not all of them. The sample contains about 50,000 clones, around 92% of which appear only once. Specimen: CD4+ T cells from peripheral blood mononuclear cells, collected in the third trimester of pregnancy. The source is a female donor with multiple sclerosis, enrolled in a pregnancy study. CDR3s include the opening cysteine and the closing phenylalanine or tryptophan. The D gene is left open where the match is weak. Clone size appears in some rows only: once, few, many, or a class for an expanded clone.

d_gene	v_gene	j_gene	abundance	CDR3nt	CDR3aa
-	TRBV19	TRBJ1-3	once	TGTGCCAGTAGTATTGTACAGTTCTCTGGAAACACCATATATTTT	CASSIVQFSGNTIYF
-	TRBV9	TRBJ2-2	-	TGTGCCAGCAGCGCCGGAGGGACGGTGACCGGGGAGCTGTTTTTT	CASSAGGTVTGELFF
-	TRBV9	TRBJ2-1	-	TGTGCCAGCAGCGCGGACAATGAGCAGTTCTTC	CASSADNEQFF
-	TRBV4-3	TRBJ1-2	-	TGCGCCAGCAGCCAAGATGGCGGGGGAGCGGGCTACACCTTC	CASSQDGGGAGYTF
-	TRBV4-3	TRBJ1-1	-	TGCGCCAGCAGCCCCAGGGCGGGGACTGAAGCTTTCTTT	CASSPRAGTEAFF
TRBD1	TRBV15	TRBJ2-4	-	TGTGCCACCAGCAGAGCAACAGGGGTTGACATTCAGTACTTC	CATSRATGVDIQYF
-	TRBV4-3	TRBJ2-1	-	TGCGCCAGCAGTGAAGGGTGGGGCGATACCTACAATGAGCAGTTCTTC	CASSEGWGDTYNEQFF
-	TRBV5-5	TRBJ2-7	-	TGTGCCAGCAGCTTGGGGGCAGGGGCTCTTTACGAGCAGTACTTC	CASSLGAGALYEQYF
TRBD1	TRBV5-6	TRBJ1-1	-	TGTGCCAGCAGCCCAGGGGGGTCCCCTGAAGCTTTCTTT	CASSPGGSPEAFF
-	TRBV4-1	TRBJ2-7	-	TGCGCCAGCAGCCAAGTACGGGGTGGCGAGCAGTACTTC	CASSQVRGGEQYF
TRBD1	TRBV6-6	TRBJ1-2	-	TGTGCCAGCAGTCCAGGGGGCCTCTATGGCTACACCTTC	CASSPGGLYGYTF